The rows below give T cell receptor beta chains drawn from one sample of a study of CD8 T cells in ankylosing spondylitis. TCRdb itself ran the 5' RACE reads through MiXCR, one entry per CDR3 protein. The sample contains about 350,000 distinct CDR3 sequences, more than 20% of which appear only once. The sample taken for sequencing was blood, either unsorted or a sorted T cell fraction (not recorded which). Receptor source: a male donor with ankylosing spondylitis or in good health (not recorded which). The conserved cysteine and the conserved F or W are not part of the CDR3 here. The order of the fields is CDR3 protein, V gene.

cdr3_aa: ASSLRGEQF; v_call: TRBV5-1
cdr3_aa: ASSVPGQPNTEAF; v_call: TRBV12-3/TRBV12-4
cdr3_aa: ASSLMGTSTDTQY; v_call: TRBV27
cdr3_aa: ASSPLGLENTGELF; v_call: TRBV5-5
cdr3_aa: ASTPVGAKSTLLSTEAF; v_call: TRBV6-1
cdr3_aa: ATVGTGGFDEQF; v_call: TRBV19
cdr3_aa: ASSPLPVGASTDTQY; v_call: TRBV3-1
cdr3_aa: ASSLQGSNEKLF; v_call: TRBV7-9
cdr3_aa: ASSYSIGGAAADTQY; v_call: TRBV6-5
cdr3_aa: ASSPPFGSYNEQF; v_call: TRBV12-3/TRBV12-4
cdr3_aa: ASSDTPAQH; v_call: TRBV6-1